These T cell receptor beta chains were read from a single sample in a study of identical twins. TCRdb analysed the 5' RACE reads with MiXCR anew, one entry per CDR3 protein. The repertoire has roughly 720,000 distinct CDR3 sequences, 15% to 20% of them found once; the top ten carry roughly 13%. Another study also made use of these data, one on T cells expressing NK-cell markers.

Material: PBMCs. These receptors were obtained from a woman aged 18-29 years in good health. Both conserved end residues are part of each CDR3. D genes are given only for firm matches. A clone size is listed for some rows: how often the clone was seen (once, few, many), or a class if it is expanded.

D gene: TRBD2; V gene: TRBV11-3; clone size: -; J gene: TRBJ2-3; CDR3 protein: CASSQRAGDRDTQYF; CDR3 DNA: TGTGCCAGCAGCCAGAGGGCGGGGGATCGAGATACGCAGTATTTT
D gene: TRBD1; V gene: TRBV9; clone size: -; J gene: TRBJ2-2; CDR3 protein: CASSVGPGQVVGGELFF; CDR3 DNA: TGTGCCAGCAGCGTCGGACCGGGACAGGTTGTCGGCGGGGAGCTGTTTTTT
D gene: -; V gene: TRBV12-3/TRBV12-4; clone size: many; J gene: TRBJ1-1; CDR3 protein: CASSLALTSYEAFF; CDR3 DNA: TGTGCCAGCAGTTTAGCGCTAACCAGCTATGAAGCTTTCTTT
D gene: TRBD1; V gene: TRBV7-9; clone size: few; J gene: TRBJ1-1; CDR3 protein: CASSLGQQGGTEAFF; CDR3 DNA: TGTGCCAGCAGCTTAGGACAACAGGGGGGCACTGAAGCTTTCTTT
D gene: -; V gene: TRBV7-8; clone size: -; J gene: TRBJ2-3; CDR3 protein: CASSSRDQYTDTQYF; CDR3 DNA: TGTGCCAGCAGCTCGCGGGATCAATACACAGATACGCAGTATTTT
D gene: TRBD1; V gene: TRBV5-1; clone size: -; J gene: TRBJ1-2; CDR3 protein: CASIGTGLDGYTF; CDR3 DNA: TGCGCCAGCATAGGGACAGGGTTGGATGGCTACACCTTC
D gene: -; V gene: TRBV18; clone size: few; J gene: TRBJ2-6; CDR3 protein: CASSPVAGHSGANVLTF; CDR3 DNA: TGTGCCAGCTCACCAGTCGCAGGCCACTCTGGGGCCAACGTCCTGACTTTC
D gene: TRBD2; V gene: TRBV3-1; clone size: -; J gene: TRBJ2-1; CDR3 protein: CASSRPGAGGNEQFF; CDR3 DNA: TGTGCCAGCAGCCGGCCCGGCGCGGGAGGCAATGAGCAGTTCTTC
D gene: TRBD1; V gene: TRBV6-1; clone size: few; J gene: TRBJ1-2; CDR3 protein: CASSTPTGLAGYTF; CDR3 DNA: TGTGCCAGCAGTACCCCGACAGGGCTCGCTGGCTACACCTTC
D gene: TRBD1; V gene: TRBV12-3/TRBV12-4; clone size: many; J gene: TRBJ2-1; CDR3 protein: CASSLGTGRSNEQFF; CDR3 DNA: TGTGCCAGCAGTTTGGGGACAGGGAGGTCTAATGAGCAGTTCTTC
D gene: -; V gene: TRBV10-3; clone size: few; J gene: TRBJ1-5; CDR3 protein: CAISLAGTSDQPQHF; CDR3 DNA: TGTGCCATCAGTTTAGCCGGGACAAGCGATCAGCCCCAGCATTTT
D gene: -; V gene: TRBV18; clone size: -; J gene: TRBJ1-5; CDR3 protein: CASSHGLAGNQPQHF; CDR3 DNA: TGTGCCAGCTCACACGGATTGGCGGGCAATCAGCCCCAGCATTTT
D gene: -; V gene: TRBV2; clone size: few; J gene: TRBJ2-7; CDR3 protein: CASSPPPADEQYF; CDR3 DNA: TGTGCCAGCAGCCCTCCACCGGCGGACGAGCAGTACTTC
D gene: TRBD2; V gene: TRBV6-5; clone size: few; J gene: TRBJ2-7; CDR3 protein: CASSSGLAGGLYEQYF; CDR3 DNA: TGTGCCAGCAGTTCGGGACTAGCGGGAGGCCTCTACGAGCAGTACTTC
D gene: -; V gene: TRBV18; clone size: few; J gene: TRBJ2-4; CDR3 protein: CASSPPQVQDIQYF; CDR3 DNA: TGTGCCAGCTCACCACCCCAAGTTCAGGACATTCAGTACTTC
D gene: TRBD2; V gene: TRBV7-2; clone size: few; J gene: TRBJ2-3; CDR3 protein: CASSLGLAGGPDTQYF; CDR3 DNA: TGTGCCAGCAGCTTGGGACTAGCGGGAGGGCCAGATACGCAGTATTTT
D gene: -; V gene: TRBV20-1; clone size: few; J gene: TRBJ2-1; CDR3 protein: CSAYRTQTPNEQFF; CDR3 DNA: TGCAGTGCTTATCGGACGCAGACCCCCAATGAGCAGTTCTTC
D gene: TRBD1; V gene: TRBV5-5; clone size: few; J gene: TRBJ1-4; CDR3 protein: CASSSGGAGEKLFF; CDR3 DNA: TGTGCCAGCAGCTCAGGGGGCGCGGGGGAAAAACTGTTTTTT
D gene: TRBD2; V gene: TRBV7-9; clone size: -; J gene: TRBJ2-7; CDR3 protein: CASSYYGTSGSYEQYF; CDR3 DNA: TGTGCCAGCAGCTACTACGGGACTAGCGGGTCCTACGAGCAGTACTTC
D gene: -; V gene: TRBV5-1; clone size: many; J gene: TRBJ2-7; CDR3 protein: CASSFGTLSYEQYF; CDR3 DNA: TGCGCCAGCAGCTTCGGGACTCTCTCCTACGAGCAGTACTTC
D gene: TRBD2; V gene: TRBV29-1; clone size: few; J gene: TRBJ2-1; CDR3 protein: CSVDEAGGYNEQFF; CDR3 DNA: TGCAGCGTTGACGAAGCGGGAGGGTACAATGAGCAGTTCTTC
D gene: -; V gene: TRBV15; clone size: few; J gene: TRBJ1-1; CDR3 protein: CATSRGGSLNTEAFF; CDR3 DNA: TGTGCCACCAGCAGAGGAGGCAGCCTTAACACTGAAGCTTTCTTT
D gene: TRBD2; V gene: TRBV20-1; clone size: many; J gene: TRBJ2-1; CDR3 protein: CSARGGLAVRTPSYNEQFF; CDR3 DNA: TGCAGTGCTAGGGGTGGACTAGCGGTCCGGACCCCCTCCTACAATGAGCAGTTCTTC
D gene: -; V gene: TRBV12-3/TRBV12-4; clone size: -; J gene: TRBJ2-6; CDR3 protein: CASTRGLSGANVLTF; CDR3 DNA: TGTGCCAGCACCCGGGGACTTTCTGGGGCCAACGTCCTGACTTTC
D gene: TRBD2; V gene: TRBV7-9; clone size: few; J gene: TRBJ2-1; CDR3 protein: CASRAGGRGNEQFF; CDR3 DNA: TGTGCCAGCAGAGCGGGGGGGCGAGGTAATGAGCAGTTCTTC
D gene: -; V gene: TRBV7-9; clone size: few; J gene: TRBJ2-7; CDR3 protein: CASSTSQAYEQYF; CDR3 DNA: TGTGCCAGCAGCACCTCCCAGGCCTACGAGCAGTACTTC
D gene: -; V gene: TRBV7-9; clone size: -; J gene: TRBJ1-1; CDR3 protein: CASSPSEYTEAFF; CDR3 DNA: TGTGCCAGCAGCCCAAGTGAGTACACTGAAGCTTTCTTT
D gene: TRBD1; V gene: TRBV6-2/TRBV6-3; clone size: -; J gene: TRBJ2-7; CDR3 protein: CASSTGTGREQYF; CDR3 DNA: TGTGCCAGCAGTACTGGGACAGGTAGAGAGCAGTACTTC
D gene: -; V gene: TRBV12-3/TRBV12-4; clone size: -; J gene: TRBJ2-7; CDR3 protein: CASSLVWGSEQYF; CDR3 DNA: TGTGCCAGCAGTTTAGTGTGGGGGAGCGAGCAGTACTTC
D gene: -; V gene: TRBV2; clone size: -; J gene: TRBJ1-1; CDR3 protein: CASRYLRAQAFF; CDR3 DNA: TGTGCCAGCAGATATCTACGGGCCCAGGCTTTCTTT
D gene: -; V gene: TRBV6-2/TRBV6-3; clone size: -; J gene: TRBJ2-7; CDR3 protein: CASSHRVEQYF; CDR3 DNA: TGTGCCAGCAGCCACCGGGTCGAGCAGTACTTC
D gene: -; V gene: TRBV29-1; clone size: few; J gene: TRBJ1-2; CDR3 protein: CSGGSSGGYTF; CDR3 DNA: TGCAGCGGAGGATCCTCTGGGGGCTACACCTTC
D gene: -; V gene: TRBV5-1; clone size: few; J gene: TRBJ1-1; CDR3 protein: CASSLGPGVNTEAFF; CDR3 DNA: TGCGCCAGCAGCTTGGGCCCAGGCGTGAACACTGAAGCTTTCTTT
D gene: TRBD1; V gene: TRBV20-1; clone size: few; J gene: TRBJ1-2; CDR3 protein: CSASTGGFGGYTF; CDR3 DNA: TGCAGTGCTTCGACAGGGGGCTTTGGTGGCTACACCTTC
D gene: TRBD2; V gene: TRBV30; clone size: -; J gene: TRBJ2-4; CDR3 protein: CAWSARTSGNRNIQYF; CDR3 DNA: TGTGCCTGGAGTGCTCGTACTAGCGGGAATAGAAACATTCAGTACTTC